Sequencing of this T cell receptor beta chain was carried out in a study of CD8 T cells in ankylosing spondylitis. J gave up 5 bases and V 4 bases, and 9 bases lay outside the gene matches. The CDR3 totals 16 residues. Germline V gene lookup returns CDR1 SGDLS and CDR2 YYNGEE. Libraries of TCR beta came from quantitative 5'-RACE with molecular barcodes. TCRdb ran MiXCR on the 5' RACE reads and lists one entry per CDR3 protein. The data contain hundreds of thousands of distinct CDR3 sequences, 15% to 20% of them singletons. Whole-study results and caveats: It appeared that ankylosing spondylitis blood was characterized by a TCR beta motif of several highly homologous variants. Researchers report that disease-linked clones proved CD8+ and relatively rare in peripheral blood.

This clonotype appeared a few times. Antigen specificity is unknown. Input material: blood, either unsorted or a sorted T cell fraction (not recorded which). The chain carries TRBV9 and TRBJ2-2, with TRBD1 matching over 9 bases. The TCR sequence derives from a male donor with ankylosing spondylitis. The CDR3 loop is CASSQSGTGTTGELFF. For the CDR3, the DNA is TGTGCCAGCAGCCAATCCGGGACAGGGACGACCGGGGAGCTGTTTTTT.